This T cell receptor (beta chain) stems from a study of blood T cell repertoires in COVID-19. Looking at the study overall: Specimens from acute and convalescent COVID-19 originated in the United States, Italy and Spain.

In the source study's methods: Reference gene primers were amplified, and this amplification served to estimate nucleated cell counts. Some clones are missing from TCRdb's copy, which holds only in-frame ones; the method was immunoSEQ multiplex PCR. V and J calls plus clone size are reproduced from that table; the DNA served to infer D and trimming. The data contain 210,000 or so clones, 70% to 90% of them seen just once; the ten biggest clones take up roughly 4.6%. The CDR3 has 15 amino acids. The germline gives CDR1 GTSNPN, CDR2 SVGIG (reference sequence). V lost 0 bases to trimming and J lost 5 bases, with 15 bases between them. Patients from Seattle were sampled longitudinally, starting during active infection.

Sequencing was done on a sample of peripheral blood. The receptor was derived from a man in his fifties or sixties with COVID-19, enrolled during active disease. The gene calls are TRBV30 and TRBJ2-3; D uncertain. CDR3 nucleotide sequence: TGTGCCTGGAGTGTACAACCCCTAGAGGTAGATACGCAGTATTTT. It codes for CAWSVQPLEVDTQYF. The full variable domain, completed using reference TRBV30 and TRBJ2-3, is SQTIHQWPATLVQPVGSPLSLECTVEGTSNPNLYWYRQAAGRGLQLLFYSVGIGQISSEVPQNLSASRPQDRQFILSSKKLLLSDSGFYLCAWSVQPLEVDTQYFGPGTRLTVL.